Listed here are 30 T cell receptor beta chains from one sample, sequenced in a study of siplizumab effects on memory and regulatory T cells (dated by TCRdb to between 2018 and 2021). Library generation was performed with the immunoSEQ multiplex PCR assay. Drawn from immuneACCESS, this table holds only the in-frame rearrangements with V and J called that TCRdb kept. Clones are partly lost; checked studies trace under half to an unresolved V gene and leave the rest unexplained. A total of 90,000 to 110,000 clones appear in this sample, around 92% of them only once. The top ten hold about 0.7% of the sample. Sequencing was done on a sample of Tregs sorted from blood. The receptors were gathered from a human donor in good health.

V is TRBV6-5 and J is TRBJ1-1; D uncertain. The CDR3 extends over 12 amino acids. Germline CDR1 MNHEY, CDR2 SVGAGI. Trimming pared 6 bases from V and 3 bases from J, leaving 8 bases between. CDR3 residues: CASSSSHTEAFF. CDR3 DNA: TGTGCCAGCAGCTCCTCACACACTGAAGCTTTCTTT.

The V call is TRBV27, the J call TRBJ2-1, with unresolved D. The CDR3 runs to 16 residues. Germline V gene data show CDR1 as MNHEY and CDR2 as SMNVEV (reference sequence). V was trimmed by 6 bases and J by 0 bases, leaving 15 bases between them. The CDR3 region is CASSPTGPSSYNEQFF. CDR3 in DNA: TGTGCCAGCAGCCCCACTGGACCAAGCTCCTACAATGAGCAGTTCTTC.

The chain carries TRBV5-1 and TRBJ2-1, with D possibly called TRBD1 or TRBD2 (6 bases each). Deletions cut 3 bases from V and 16 bases from J, with 17 bases between. Germline V gives CDR1 SGHRS, CDR2 YFSETQ. This CDR3 has 12 residues. CDR3 region: CASSSGRTAFFF. In DNA, the CDR3 is TGCGCCAGCAGCTCGGGGAGGACAGCCTTCTTCTTC.

This clone came up a few times. The chain couples TRBV7-9 to TRBJ2-2; unclear D gene. V shed 1 base and J shed 5 bases, with 8 bases lying between them. The length of the CDR3 is 14 residues. Germline CDR1 SEHNR, CDR2 FQNEAQ (reference sequence). The CDR3 DNA sequence: TGTGCCAGCAGCTTAGGAACAGTAACCGGGGAGCTGTTTTTT. It encodes CASSLGTVTGELFF.

The rearrangement joins TRBV6-5 to TRBJ1-2; D is undetermined. Trimming stripped 0 bases from V and 5 bases from J, with 16 bases between. CDR3 length: 16 residues. Germline V gives CDR1 MNHEY, CDR2 SVGAGI. The CDR3 reads CASSYSIWRREYGYTF. CDR3 DNA sequence: TGTGCCAGCAGTTACTCGATATGGCGTCGCGAGTATGGCTACACCTTC.

The genes are TRBV12-5 and TRBJ1-1, with D unclear. Per germline, CDR1 LGHNT and CDR2 FRNRAP. This CDR3 has 11 residues. Between the trimmed V and J ends, which lost 6 bases and 4 bases, there was a span of 6 bases. The DNA of the CDR3 is TGTGCTAGTGGCCTTCGCACTGAAGCTTTCTTT. Its translation: CASGLRTEAFF.

The table lists this clone with a few counts. The chain is built from TRBV19 and TRBJ2-7, with D possibly being TRBD1 or TRBD2 (5 bases each). Trimming removed 5 bases at V and 1 base at J, with 12 bases between. The CDR3 runs to 14 residues. Germline CDR1 is LNHDA and CDR2 is SQIVND (reference sequence). The CDR3 spells CASSARDVSYEQYF. In nucleotides, the CDR3 is TGTGCCAGTAGTGCCCGGGACGTATCCTACGAGCAGTACTTC.

The J gene is TRBJ1-3, the V gene TRBV6-1, with 9 nucleotides matching TRBD1. The CDR3 sequence is 15 residues long. V was clipped by 6 bases and J by 5 bases; unmatched bases: 8. The germline V gene encodes CDR1 MNHNS and CDR2 SASEGT. The CDR3: CASRITGGARNTIYF. The CDR3, as DNA: TGTGCCAGCAGGATCACAGGGGGCGCCCGAAACACCATATATTTT.

The chain carries TRBV10-3 and TRBJ2-1, with D possibly being TRBD2 (7 bases). Trimming took 10 bases from V and 10 from J, leaving 20 bases between them. CDR1 is ENHRY and CDR2 is SYGVKD in the germline V gene. The CDR3 length is 13 residues. CDR3 amino acids: CATEGEGVAEQFF. For the CDR3, the DNA is TGTGCCACGGAGGGGGAGGGAGTAGCGGAGCAGTTCTTC.

The chain carries TRBV2 and TRBJ1-1, with unresolved D. The CDR3 spans 14 residues. Germline lookup yields CDR1 SNHLY and CDR2 FYNNEI. V was trimmed by 3 bases and J by 4 bases, leaving 12 bases between them. The CDR3 nucleotides are TGTGCCAGCAGTGACTCCCGTCGGAGCACTGAAGCTTTCTTT. This codes for CASSDSRRSTEAFF.

The chain combines TRBV6-5 with TRBJ1-2, with D possibly being TRBD1 (6 bases). Germline V gene sequence: CDR1 MNHEY, CDR2 SVGAGI. The CDR3 is 14 amino acids. V was pared by 6 bases and J by 4 bases, with 15 bases between. For the CDR3, the DNA is TGTGCCAGCAGGCGGGGGGCCCCGATCTATGGCTACACCTTC. This codes for CASRRGAPIYGYTF.

The rearrangement joins TRBV10-3 to TRBJ2-2; 13 bases fit TRBD2. This CDR3 has 16 amino acids. V shed 6 bases, J shed 6 bases, and the junction held 7 bases outside the gene matches. Germline V gives CDR1 ENHRY, CDR2 SYGVKD. The CDR3 nucleotides read TGTGCCATCAGCTCCACTAGCGGGAGGGCTTCCGGGGAGCTGTTTTTT. Translation gives CAISSTSGRASGELFF.

This clone showed up just once. This chain connects TRBV10-3 to TRBJ2-7; D gene ambiguous. CDR3 size: 12 residues. Germline V gene sequence: CDR1 ENHRY, CDR2 SYGVKD. V dropped 5 bases and J dropped 6 bases, with 11 bases sitting between them. DNA for the CDR3: TGTGCCATCAGTTACGAACGTCGCGAGCAGTACTTC. Translated, it gives CAISYERREQYF.

J is TRBJ1-2 and V is TRBV5-1, with D possibly TRBD1 on 6 matching bases. The CDR3 is 15 residues long. Per germline, CDR1 SGHRS and CDR2 YFSETQ. V dropped 10 bases and J dropped 5 bases, with 24 bases sitting between them. The CDR3 loop is CASTKVGGQIYGYTF. Written as DNA, the CDR3 is TGCGCCTCCACTAAGGTGGGGGGACAAATTTATGGCTACACCTTC.

CDR3 coding DNA: TGTGCCAGCAGTCAGGGCTGGGGCACTGAAGCTTTCTTT. Encoded protein: CASSQGWGTEAFF. The chain is built from TRBV2 and TRBJ1-1, with TRBD1 as a possible D gene (5 bases). The CDR3 runs 13 residues. Germline-derived CDR1 and CDR2 are SNHLY and FYNNEI. The germline V and J ends were trimmed by 5 bases and 4 bases, with 11 bases remaining between them.

This chain joins TRBV9 and TRBJ1-3; possible D gene TRBD1, 6 bases. V dropped 0 bases and J dropped 2 bases, with 15 bases sitting between them. The CDR3 runs to 17 residues. Germline CDR1 reads SGDLS; CDR2 reads YYNGEE. As DNA, the CDR3 is TGTGCCAGCAGCGTAGTGAGTGAAGGGGGAACTGGAAACACCATATATTTT. As protein: CASSVVSEGGTGNTIYF.

V usage is TRBV7-2 and J usage is TRBJ1-2, with 7 bases identical to TRBD1. V shed 1 base and J 4 bases; nucleotides not matched to a gene: 15. The CDR3 totals 18 residues. Germline V lookup: CDR1 SGHTA, CDR2 FQGNSA. As DNA, the CDR3 is TGTGCCAGCAGCTTAGTTTTAGGGGGCTCAGCTATTAGCTATGGCTACACCTTC. Its translation: CASSLVLGGSAISYGYTF. Using reference TRBV7-2 and TRBJ1-2 for the parts outside the CDR3, the full variable domain is GAGVSQSPSNKVTEKGKDVELRCDPISGHTALYWYRQSLGQGLEFLIYFQGNSAPDKSGLPSDRFSAERTGGSVSTLTIQRTQQEDSAVYLCASSLVLGGSAISYGYTFGSGTRLTVV.

Notes on this clone: A read error is possible here, since a much larger clone lies one base away. Other nucleotide sequences from this sample produce the same CDR3. The J gene is TRBJ1-1, the V gene TRBV5-1, with 7 bases lining up with TRBD1. The CDR3 runs to 14 residues. Germline CDR1 reads SGHRS; CDR2 reads YFSETQ. V dropped 4 bases and J dropped 1; count of bases not matched to a gene: 4. The CDR3 protein is CASSPGTANTEAFF. CDR3 in DNA: TGCGCCAGCAGCCCCGGGACAGCGAACACTGAAGCTTTCTTT. The entire variable domain, with the rest obtained from reference TRBV5-1 and TRBJ1-1, is as follows: KAGVTQTPRYLIKTRGQQVTLSCSPISGHRSVSWYQQTPGQGLQFLFEYFSETQRNKGNFPGRFSGRQFSNSRSEMNVSTLELGDSALYLCASSPGTANTEAFFGQGTRLTVV.

J is TRBJ2-4 and V is TRBV5-6, with 8 bases fitting TRBD1. V was pared by 3 bases and J by 9 bases, with 23 bases of the junction left unmatched. The V gene's germline CDR1 is SGHDT and CDR2 YYEEEE. This CDR3 is 19 amino acids long. The CDR3 nucleotides read TGTGCCAGCAGCTATTACAGGGGGAACGGACTACTACCCGTTGGCATTCAGTACTTC. It translates to CASSYYRGNGLLPVGIQYF.

This clone was observed many times. V gene TRBV6-6 combines with J gene TRBJ1-1; D remains ambiguous. The CDR3 has 13 residues. CDR1 and CDR2 from the germline V gene are MNHNY and SVGAGI (reference sequence). V was shortened by 0 bases and J by 10 bases, with 12 bases between the two germline ends. The CDR3 region is CASSYSRRERAFF. DNA of the CDR3: TGTGCCAGCAGTTACTCACGGCGGGAGAGAGCTTTCTTT.

This chain links TRBV6-5 with TRBJ2-7; the match to TRBD2 covers 10 bases. Germline-derived CDR1 and CDR2 are MNHEY and SVGAGI. J was trimmed by 3 bases and V by 0 bases; bases with no gene match: 5. The CDR3 is 16 residues long. CDR3 nucleotides: TGTGCCAGCAGTTACTCTGGCCTAGCGGGAGTCTACGAGCAGTACTTC. It translates to CASSYSGLAGVYEQYF.

CDR3 amino acids: CASSITQKLFF. DNA of the CDR3: TGTGCCAGTAGTATAACTCAAAAACTGTTTTTT. The chain employs TRBV19 and TRBJ1-4; D is uncertain. Germline V gene lookup returns CDR1 LNHDA and CDR2 SQIVND (reference sequence). The CDR3 loop spans 11 amino acids. V dropped 2 bases and J dropped 9 bases, with 4 bases sitting between them.

This clone was picked up one time. V usage is TRBV18 and J usage is TRBJ1-1; D is ambiguous. Germline V lookup: CDR1 KGHSH, CDR2 LQKENI. V dropped 1 base and J dropped 10 bases, with 7 bases sitting between them. The CDR3 length is 11 residues. The CDR3 reads CASSPRLGAFF. The DNA for the CDR3 is TGTGCCAGCTCACCACGGCTGGGAGCTTTCTTT.

V gene TRBV2 combines with J gene TRBJ1-2; 9 nucleotides line up with TRBD1. The germline V gene encodes CDR1 SNHLY and CDR2 FYNNEI. Unmatched junction bases numbered 7, after V lost 7 bases and J lost 4 bases. This CDR3 is built from 14 residues. The DNA of the CDR3 is TGTGCCAGCATCCTTCTGACAGGGGGCTATGGCTACACCTTC. Residues: CASILLTGGYGYTF.

The V and J genes are TRBV6-5 and TRBJ1-1; D uncertain. Trimming left V 6 bases short and J 3 bases short, with 11 bases between. The CDR3 has 13 amino acids. CDR1 MNHEY and CDR2 SVGAGI come from the germline V gene. The CDR3: CASRPLRDTEAFF. The CDR3, as DNA: TGTGCCAGCAGACCGCTGAGGGACACTGAAGCTTTCTTT.

V and J are TRBV4-2 and TRBJ2-1; D is possibly TRBD1 (6 bases). V was clipped by 2 bases and J by 7 bases, with 18 bases between them. This CDR3 comprises 16 residues. From germline, CDR1 is LGHNA and CDR2 YNFKEQ. CDR3 protein: CASSQSDSGVWNEQFF. The CDR3 DNA reads as TGTGCCAGCAGCCAATCGGACAGTGGGGTCTGGAATGAGCAGTTCTTC.

The chain links TRBV5-1 to TRBJ1-4, with D possibly TRBD1 on 5 matching bases. V gave up 2 bases and J gave up 10 bases, with 18 bases separating them. CDR3 length: 15 residues. Germline V gene data show CDR1 as SGHRS and CDR2 as YFSETQ. Written as DNA, the CDR3 is TGCGCCAGCAGCTTAGATTCGGGGGGAGGTCGAAAACTGTTTTTT. Its protein is CASSLDSGGGRKLFF.

The J gene is TRBJ1-6, the V gene TRBV7-9; the D is unclear. The V end was cut by 3 bases, the J end by 8 bases, with 5 bases between. The CDR3 runs 12 residues. The germline V gene has CDR1 SEHNR and CDR2 FQNEAQ (reference sequence). CDR3 DNA: TGTGCCAGCAGCTTCGATGATTCACCCCTCCACTTT. This sequence encodes CASSFDDSPLHF.

The J gene is TRBJ2-1, the V gene TRBV10-3, with a tentative D call TRBD2 (6 bases). Deletions cut 7 bases from V and 8 bases from J, with 15 bases between. In germline, CDR1 is ENHRY, CDR2 SYGVKD. The CDR3 totals 13 residues. The CDR3 DNA reads TGTGCCATCATGGGCGGGATGTCTTATGAGCAGTTCTTC. Translating it yields CAIMGGMSYEQFF.

The chain has TRBV2 and TRBJ1-2; D may be TRBD1 (5 bases). Trimming pared 2 bases from V and 8 bases from J, leaving 18 bases between. Looked up from germline, CDR1 is SNHLY and CDR2 is FYNNEI. The CDR3 consists of 15 residues. CDR3 in amino acids: CASSERGAVLYGYTF. The CDR3 coding sequence is TGTGCCAGCAGTGAAAGGGGCGCGGTTCTCTACGGCTACACCTTC.